Listed below are T cell receptor beta chains from one sample, sequenced in a study of molecular identifiers for immune sequencing clone quantification. Using its own MiXCR run on the PCR reads, TCRdb lists one record per CDR3 protein. The sample holds some 40,000 distinct CDR3 sequences; 18% are singletons and the top ten take approximately 6.7%. The sample comprised naive CD8+ T cells from blood, with Jurkat cell RNA spiked in. The receptors shown here come from a human donor in good health. Some libraries in this study had Jurkat cell RNA spiked in. Each CDR3 is given with its conserved first and last residue. Fields, in order: V gene, D gene, CDR3 protein. The D gene is left open where the match is weak.

>TRBV9|.
CASSVDRLTSTDTQYF
>TRBV20-1|.
CSASWGWGTQYF
>TRBV15|TRBD2
CVTSLGLENSYEQYF
>TRBV9|.
CASSDRDYTGELFF
>TRBV14|.
CASSQVKVLQETQYF
>TRBV9|TRBD1
CASSSWTGRNTDTQYF
>TRBV9|TRBD2
CASSVGGTSAYNEQFF
>TRBV9|.
CASSAPLEDTQYF
>TRBV7-9|.
CASSLAQGREETQYF
>TRBV7-9|.
CASSLVSGRLHEKLFF
>TRBV4-1|.
CASSHSPGPNGITDTQYF
>TRBV19|.
CASSIGRINQPQHF
>TRBV2|.
CASSSSGLSYEQYF
>TRBV5-5|.
CASGLGLATSEKLFF
>TRBV6-2/TRBV6-3|.
CASSDRTEPFYNEQFF
>TRBV6-1|.
CASTGGGAQPQHF
>TRBV7-3|TRBD2
CASSSPLAGDTGELFF
>TRBV28|.
CASSTHTDTQYF
>TRBV7-3|TRBD2
CASSAGLASYNEQFF
>TRBV5-1|TRBD2
CASSLAAGVGYNEQFF
>TRBV7-9|.
CASSLGEASEFKQYF
>TRBV29-1|.
CSVEDGGYPVEQYF